The rows below give T cell receptor beta chains drawn from one sample of a study of T-cell reconstitution after alpha-beta-depleted transplantation in children. TCRdb re-called the PCR reads with MiXCR, one entry per CDR3 protein. The data contain almost 400,000 distinct CDR3 sequences, over 20% of them seen just once; the ten biggest clones take up 3% to 4.5%. Sequencing used PBMCs from the stem cell graft donor, obtained from the stem cell graft. These receptors were obtained from a human donor who donated a stem cell graft to a child with acute myeloid leukemia. The CDR3 runs from the conserved cysteine through the conserved F or W. Fields, in order: D gene, V gene, J gene, CDR3 protein. D genes are given only for firm matches.

TRBD2	TRBV10-3	TRBJ2-3	CASTGTSGTDTQYF
TRBD2	TRBV10-2	TRBJ2-1	CASSPGLAARTYNEQFF
-	TRBV3-1	TRBJ2-7	CASSQSFSDSRGQYF
TRBD2	TRBV15	TRBJ2-7	CATSSRLAGVGEQYF
-	TRBV6-5	TRBJ1-1	CASTPGNTEAFF
TRBD1	TRBV11-2	TRBJ2-3	CASSSGQGAHHTQYF
-	TRBV10-3	TRBJ2-7	CASRGDMGDEQYF
TRBD2	TRBV12-3/TRBV12-4	TRBJ2-2	CASSLRTSGRETGELFF
TRBD2	TRBV27	TRBJ2-1	CASKKREGRDEQFF
TRBD1	TRBV29-1	TRBJ2-7	CSVENGQGPEQYF
-	TRBV20-1	TRBJ1-2	CSAHGGVNYGYTF
-	TRBV6-5	TRBJ1-1	CASSYSGAAEAFF
-	TRBV2	TRBJ2-1	CASMERARGVNEQFF
-	TRBV12-3/TRBV12-4	TRBJ2-7	CASSPTEGYYEQYF
-	TRBV12-3/TRBV12-4	TRBJ2-1	CASSPSLSRGPYNEQFF
TRBD2	TRBV28	TRBJ2-7	CASRLTSGRVHEQYF
-	TRBV15	TRBJ1-2	CATSRDAGAGYTF
-	TRBV7-2	TRBJ2-1	CASSLGAVLNEQFF
-	TRBV29-1	TRBJ2-7	CSVELGVREQYF
TRBD2	TRBV4-2	TRBJ2-7	CASSHATTSFYEQYF
-	TRBV5-5	TRBJ2-2	CASSLLSGANTGELFF
TRBD2	TRBV9	TRBJ2-7	CASSVGPGRVDEQYF
-	TRBV6-2/TRBV6-3	TRBJ2-2	CASSYEAGKNTGELFF
TRBD2	TRBV12-3/TRBV12-4	TRBJ2-1	CASSFSTSGSNEQFF
-	TRBV7-2	TRBJ2-1	CASSSRRSSYNEQFF
-	TRBV12-3/TRBV12-4	TRBJ2-7	CASALNRAYEQYF
-	TRBV12-3/TRBV12-4	TRBJ2-2	CASSFPAEANTGELFF
TRBD2	TRBV7-2	TRBJ2-3	CASSLRAGGPTDTQYF
-	TRBV5-1	TRBJ2-1	CASSPGTNTIQQFF
-	TRBV12-3/TRBV12-4	TRBJ2-1	CASSLAETHNEQFF
-	TRBV5-1	TRBJ2-1	CASSLAGEVKYRSSYNEQFF
-	TRBV2	TRBJ2-7	CASRGGPAYYEQYF
TRBD2	TRBV20-1	TRBJ2-1	CSARDFLAGVSSYNEQFF
-	TRBV6-6	TRBJ1-4	CASGGGLGEKLFF
TRBD1	TRBV12-3/TRBV12-4	TRBJ2-2	CASSLRTGFGELFF